These 5 T cell receptor beta chains came from one sample sequenced in a study of blood T cell repertoires in COVID-19. Sequencing used immunoSEQ multiplex PCR; TCRdb keeps in-frame clones, though not all of them. In the table there are about 130,000 clones, 65% to 90% of which are singletons. The sequencing sample was made of peripheral blood. The receptor source for this set is a woman aged 60 to 75 with active or convalescent COVID-19.

The sample holds a few counts of this clone. The chain links TRBV29-1 to TRBJ2-6; weak D call: TRBD1 (5 bases). Per the germline V gene, CDR1 is SQVTM and CDR2 is ANQGSEA. This CDR3 contains 15 residues. The V end lost 2 bases, the J end lost 2 bases, and 10 bases lay between the germline ends. The CDR3 sequence is CSVERAGTGANVLTF. The CDR3 region has the DNA TGCAGCGTTGAACGGGCAGGGACTGGGGCCAACGTCCTGACTTTC.

V usage is TRBV2 and J usage is TRBJ1-4; TRBD1 matches 8 bases. With V trimmed by 6 bases and J by 6 bases, 12 bases remained unmatched. The germline V gene has CDR1 SNHLY and CDR2 FYNNEI. The CDR3 covers 16 residues. DNA for the CDR3: TGTGCCAGCAGCGGGACCGGGACAGGAGCATATGAAAAACTGTTTTTT. Translation gives CASSGTGTGAYEKLFF.

The CDR3 coding sequence is TGTGCCAGCAGTTCAACAGGGGGCTTACAGCCCCAGCATTTT. Encoded protein: CASSSTGGLQPQHF. This chain connects TRBV5-6 to TRBJ1-5, with 9 positions matching TRBD1. The V and J ends lost 5 bases and 7 bases, in that order; junction bases with no gene match: 7. In germline, CDR1 is SGHDT, CDR2 YYEEEE. The CDR3 consists of 14 residues. Complete variable domain (other parts from reference TRBV5-6 and TRBJ1-5): DAGVTQSPTHLIKTRGQQVTLRCSPKSGHDTVSWYQQALGQGPQFIFQYYEEEERQRGNFPDRFSGHQFPNYSSELNVNALLLGDSALYLCASSSTGGLQPQHFGDGTRLSIL.

This chain links TRBV4-3 with TRBJ1-1; TRBD1 might be the D (5 bases). The germline gives CDR1 LGHNA, CDR2 YSLEER. The CDR3 loop spans 15 amino acids. V lost 4 bases, J lost 1 base, and 13 bases lay in between. The chain's CDR3 is CASSLHPTGNTEAFF. CDR3 bases: TGCGCCAGCAGCCTCCACCCCACAGGGAACACTGAAGCTTTCTTT.

In its sample, this clone was seen once. Other DNA sequences within the sample encode an identical CDR3. The V and J genes are TRBV7-2 and TRBJ2-4; D is uncertain. CDR1 and CDR2 (germline): SGHTA, FQGNSA. This CDR3 spans 14 amino acids. V was clipped by 5 bases and J by 3 bases, with 11 bases between them. The CDR3 DNA is TGTGCCAGCAGCCTAGGTCCCAGCAAAAACATTCAGTACTTC. Its protein is CASSLGPSKNIQYF. The full variable domain, with the rest looked up from reference TRBV7-2 and TRBJ2-4, is GAGVSQSPSNKVTEKGKDVELRCDPISGHTALYWYRQSLGQGLEFLIYFQGNSAPDKSGLPSDRFSAERTGGSVSTLTIQRTQQEDSAVYLCASSLGPSKNIQYFGAGTRLSVL.